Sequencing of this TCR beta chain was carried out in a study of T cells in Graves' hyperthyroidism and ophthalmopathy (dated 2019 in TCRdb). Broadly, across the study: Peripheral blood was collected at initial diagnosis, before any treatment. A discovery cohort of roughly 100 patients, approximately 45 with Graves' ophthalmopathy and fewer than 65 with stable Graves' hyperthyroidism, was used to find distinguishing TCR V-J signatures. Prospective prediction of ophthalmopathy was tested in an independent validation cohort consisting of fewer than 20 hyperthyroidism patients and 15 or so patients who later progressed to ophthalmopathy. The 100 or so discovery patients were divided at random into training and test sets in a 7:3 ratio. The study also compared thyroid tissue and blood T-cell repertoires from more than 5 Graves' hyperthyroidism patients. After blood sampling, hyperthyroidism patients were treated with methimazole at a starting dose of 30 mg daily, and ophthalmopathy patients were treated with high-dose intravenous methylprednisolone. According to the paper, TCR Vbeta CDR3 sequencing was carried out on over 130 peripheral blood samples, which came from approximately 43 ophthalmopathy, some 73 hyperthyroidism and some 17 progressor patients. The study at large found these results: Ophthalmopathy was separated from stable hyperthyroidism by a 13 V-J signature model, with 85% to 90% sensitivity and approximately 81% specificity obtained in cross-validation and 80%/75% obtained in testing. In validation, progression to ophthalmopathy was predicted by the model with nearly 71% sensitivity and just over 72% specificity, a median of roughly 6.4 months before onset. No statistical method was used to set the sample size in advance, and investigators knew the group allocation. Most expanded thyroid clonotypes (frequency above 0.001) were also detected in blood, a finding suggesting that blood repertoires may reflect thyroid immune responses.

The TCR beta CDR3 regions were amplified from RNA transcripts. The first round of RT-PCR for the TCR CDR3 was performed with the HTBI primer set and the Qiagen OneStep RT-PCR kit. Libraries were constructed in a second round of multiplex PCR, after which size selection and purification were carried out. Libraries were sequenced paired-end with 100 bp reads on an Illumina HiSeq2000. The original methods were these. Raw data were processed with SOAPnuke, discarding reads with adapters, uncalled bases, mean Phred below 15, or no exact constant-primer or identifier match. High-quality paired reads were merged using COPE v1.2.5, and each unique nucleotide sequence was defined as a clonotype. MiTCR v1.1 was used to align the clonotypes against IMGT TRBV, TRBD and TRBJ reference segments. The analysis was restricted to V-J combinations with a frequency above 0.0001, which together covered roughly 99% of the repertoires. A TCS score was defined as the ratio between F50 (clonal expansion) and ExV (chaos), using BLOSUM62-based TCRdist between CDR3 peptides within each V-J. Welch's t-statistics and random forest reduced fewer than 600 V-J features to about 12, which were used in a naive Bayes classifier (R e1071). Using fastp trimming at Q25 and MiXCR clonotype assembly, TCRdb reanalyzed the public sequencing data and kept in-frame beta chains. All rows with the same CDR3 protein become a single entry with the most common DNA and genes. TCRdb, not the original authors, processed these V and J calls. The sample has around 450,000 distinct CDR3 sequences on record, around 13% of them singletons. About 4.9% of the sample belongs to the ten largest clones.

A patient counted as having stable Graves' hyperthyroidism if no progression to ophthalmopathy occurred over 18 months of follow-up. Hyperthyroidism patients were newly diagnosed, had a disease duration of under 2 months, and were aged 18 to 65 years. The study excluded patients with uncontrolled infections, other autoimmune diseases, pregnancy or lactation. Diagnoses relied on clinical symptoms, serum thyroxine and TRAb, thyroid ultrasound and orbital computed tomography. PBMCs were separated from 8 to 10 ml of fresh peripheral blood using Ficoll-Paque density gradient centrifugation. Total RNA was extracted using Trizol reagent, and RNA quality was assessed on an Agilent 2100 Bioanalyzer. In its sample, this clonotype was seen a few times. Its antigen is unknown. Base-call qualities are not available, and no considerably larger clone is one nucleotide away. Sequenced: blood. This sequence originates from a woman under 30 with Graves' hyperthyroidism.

The nucleotide sequence is TGTGCCAGCAGCTTAGCGCTACGGGGAGCAACTAATGAAAAACTGTTTTTT. Translated, this gives CASSLALRGATNEKLFF. The rearranged chain carries TRBV7-9 and TRBJ1-4, with no confident D gene call. V is reduced by 0 bases and J by 0 bases, leaving a spacing of 11 bases between them. The CDR3 runs 17 residues from the cysteine to the phenylalanine. The retained sequence is limited to the CDR3, 51 bases, with the frame set at the first base. CDR1 SEHNR and CDR2 FQNEAQ are derived from the germline V gene (reference sequence).